The entry below describes one TCR beta chain. The source of the sample is a study of blood T cell repertoires in COVID-19. Overall study context: In each case, the material was cDNA or gDNA derived from T cells, B-cell-depleted T cells, or PBMCs.

Repertoires were generated with immunoSEQ multiplex PCR, while TCRdb's copy carries only in-frame clones and drops some. The sample carries about 240,000 clones, about 89% recorded once. Material for sequencing was PBMCs or T cells enriched from blood (not recorded which). This sequence originates from a woman in her thirties who had recovered from COVID-19.

The CDR3, as DNA: TGTGCCAGCAACGAGGGAAATCAGCCCCAGCATTTT. It yields the protein CASNEGNQPQHF. The V gene is TRBV28, the J gene TRBJ1-5; D not resolved. V dropped 7 bases and J dropped 4 bases, with 8 bases sitting between them. The germline V gene has CDR1 MDHEN and CDR2 SYDVKM. There are 12 residues in the CDR3.